Each of the 16 T cell receptor beta chains below was sequenced from the same sample in a study of cytomegalovirus exposure and HLA in healthy donors. TCRdb keeps only in-frame clones here, not all; method: immunoSEQ multiplex PCR. The sample records 95,000 to 150,000 clones, approximately 94% being singletons. Sequencing was done on a sample of PBMCs. The receptors shown here come from a young man in good health and CMV-seronegative.

The chain couples TRBV6-6 to TRBJ2-3, with 10 bases lining up with TRBD2. This CDR3 is built from 15 residues. The germline V gene has CDR1 MNHNY and CDR2 SVGAGI (reference sequence). V lost 8 bases, J lost 2 bases, and 7 bases stayed unmatched. The CDR3 DNA is TGTGCCAGCGGAACTAGCGGGACCTCCACAGATACGCAGTATTTT. Translating gives CASGTSGTSTDTQYF.

The chain uses TRBV28 and TRBJ1-5, with TRBD1 matching 9 bases. Germline V gene sequence: CDR1 MDHEN, CDR2 SYDVKM. After removal of 5 bases from V and 1 base from J, the junction contained 6 bases not matched to a gene. The CDR3 is made up of 16 amino acids. CDR3 coding DNA: TGTGCCAGCAGTCGGGACAGGGAAACAAGCAATCAGCCCCAGCATTTT. Encoded protein: CASSRDRETSNQPQHF.

The chain links TRBV28 to TRBJ2-7, with D possibly TRBD2 on 5 matching bases. V was cut by 4 bases and J by 1 base, with 20 bases left in between. The CDR3 has 17 residues. Germline CDR1 MDHEN, CDR2 SYDVKM. CDR3 residues: CASSSRFDYLTSYEQYF. CDR3 nucleotides: TGTGCCAGCAGTTCCCGCTTCGACTACCTCACTTCCTACGAGCAGTACTTC.

V usage is TRBV27 and J usage is TRBJ2-5; 7 bases are a match to TRBD2. Germline assignment: CDR1 MNHEY and CDR2 SMNVEV (reference sequence). Trimming cost V 5 bases and J 4 bases; bases outside gene matches: 7. The CDR3 extends over 14 amino acids. The CDR3 region has the DNA TGTGCCAGCAGTCCCCGGGCTAGCGGAGAGACCCAGTACTTC. Amino acids: CASSPRASGETQYF.

A remark on this clone: Additional DNA sequences in this sample encode the identical CDR3. This chain's CDR3 is CASRPQGGTSYEQYF. Written as DNA, the CDR3 is TGTGCCAGCAGGCCTCAAGGGGGCACCTCCTACGAGCAGTACTTC. V gene TRBV2 combines with J gene TRBJ2-7; 7 bases are a match to TRBD1. V trimming: 6 bases; J trimming: 0 bases; junction bases outside the gene matches: 8. Germline CDR1 and CDR2: SNHLY and FYNNEI. This CDR3 spans 15 amino acids.

The chain joins TRBV9 to TRBJ2-1, with TRBD1 identical over 8 bases. V dropped 7 bases and J dropped 2; count of bases not matched to a gene: 11. The CDR3 loop spans 16 amino acids. Germline loops: CDR1 SGDLS, CDR2 YYNGEE. The CDR3 nucleotides are TGTGCCAGCGCTACCCAAACGGGACAGGCCTACAATGAGCAGTTCTTC. This encodes CASATQTGQAYNEQFF.

The chain links TRBV11-3 to TRBJ2-1; TRBD1 matches 8 bases. This CDR3 is 14 amino acids long. J was trimmed by 9 bases and V by 0 bases; bases with no gene match: 4. The germline V gene has CDR1 SGHNT and CDR2 YENEEA. The CDR3 loop reads CASSLDGDRTEQFF. CDR3 DNA sequence: TGTGCCAGCAGCTTAGACGGGGACAGGACTGAGCAGTTCTTC.

The CDR3 DNA follows: TGTGCCAGCAGCTTCCGGACAGGGGACCTTAATGGTTTCTTT. Translation gives CASSFRTGDLNGFF. This chain uses TRBV7-9 with TRBJ1-1; 9 nucleotides match TRBD1. The V gene end was trimmed by 3 bases and the J gene end by 13 bases; junction bases not matched to a gene: 12. This CDR3 has 14 amino acids. The germline CDR1 and CDR2 sequences are SEHNR and FQNEAQ (reference sequence).

Here the CDR3 DNA reads TGTGCCAGCACCTTGGACAGGGTTAACTATGGCTACACCTTC. Residues: CASTLDRVNYGYTF. The V gene is TRBV6-1, the J gene TRBJ1-2; 8 nucleotides align to TRBD1. Germline lookup yields CDR1 MNHNS and CDR2 SASEGT. The V gene end was trimmed by 7 bases and the J gene end by 1 base; junction bases not matched to a gene: 5. The CDR3 is 14 amino acids.

The chain recombines TRBV15 with TRBJ2-1, with TRBD2 identical over 13 bases. Germline V gene lookup returns CDR1 LNHNV and CDR2 YYDKDF (reference sequence). J gave up 8 bases and V 1 base, and 5 bases lay outside the gene matches. This CDR3 comprises 16 residues. The CDR3 DNA reads as TGTGCCACCAGCAGAGTACTAGCGGGAGGGCCCTATGAGCAGTTCTTC. Its protein is CATSRVLAGGPYEQFF. Variable domain in full (rest from reference TRBV15 and TRBJ2-1): DAMVIQNPRYQVTQFGKPVTLSCSQTLNHNVMYWYQQKSSQAPKLLFHYYDKDFNNEADTPDNFQSRRPNTSFCFLDIRSPGLGDTAMYLCATSRVLAGGPYEQFFGPGTRLTVL.

This chain connects TRBV29-1 to TRBJ1-2; 8 bases line up with TRBD1. The CDR3 contains 12 residues. Germline V gene data show CDR1 as SQVTM and CDR2 as ANQGSEA. V dropped 8 bases and J dropped 4; count of bases not matched to a gene: 6. CDR3 sequence: CSFRDRTYGYTF. CDR3 coding DNA: TGCAGCTTTAGGGACAGGACCTATGGCTACACCTTC. Using reference TRBV29-1 and TRBJ1-2 for the parts outside the CDR3, the full variable domain is SAVISQKPSRDICQRGTSLTIQCQVDSQVTMMFWYRQQPGQSLTLIATANQGSEATYESGFVIDKFPISRPNLTFSTLTVSNMSPEDSSIYLCSFRDRTYGYTFGSGTRLTVV.

The chain uses TRBV5-4 and TRBJ2-3; D might be TRBD2 (6 bases). Germline V CDR1 and CDR2: SGHNT, YYREEE (reference sequence). CDR3 length: 12 residues. CDR3 sequence reads: CAAGLASDTQYF. CDR3 coding DNA: TGTGCAGCGGGCCTAGCGTCAGATACGCAGTATTTT.

The CDR3 DNA sequence: TGTGCCTGGAGTAGGACGGAGGATAGCAATCAGCCCCAGCATTTT. This gives the protein CAWSRTEDSNQPQHF. The chain employs TRBV30 and TRBJ1-5; D is unresolved. CDR3 length: 15 amino acids. V shed 2 bases and J shed 0 bases, with 11 bases lying between them. Germline V lookup: CDR1 GTSNPN, CDR2 SVGIG (reference sequence). Full variable domain (remainder filled in from reference TRBV30 and TRBJ1-5): SQTIHQWPATLVQPVGSPLSLECTVEGTSNPNLYWYRQAAGRGLQLLFYSVGIGQISSEVPQNLSASRPQDRQFILSSKKLLLSDSGFYLCAWSRTEDSNQPQHFGDGTRLSIL.

The J gene is TRBJ2-7, the V gene TRBV6-5; possibly TRBD1 for D (5 bases). Germline CDR1 is MNHEY and CDR2 is SVGAGI. The CDR3 contains 15 residues. V dropped 0 bases and J dropped 2 bases, with 11 bases sitting between them. CDR3 residues: CASSYSIQATYEQYF. In DNA form, the CDR3 reads TGTGCCAGCAGTTACTCCATACAGGCCACCTACGAGCAGTACTTC.

The chain has TRBV19 and TRBJ1-1; D might be TRBD1 (5 bases). CDR3 size: 13 residues. Germline V gene lookup returns CDR1 LNHDA and CDR2 SQIVND (reference sequence). V was trimmed by 3 bases and J by 3 bases, leaving 8 bases between them. CDR3 sequence (DNA): TGTGCCAGTAGTATCTCCAGGGACACTGAAGCTTTCTTT. Protein product: CASSISRDTEAFF.

This chain connects TRBV14 to TRBJ1-2; D perhaps matches TRBD1 (5 bases). This CDR3 contains 13 residues. Germline CDR1 reads SGHDN; CDR2 reads FVKESK. V was cut by 5 bases and J by 1 base, with 8 bases left in between. The CDR3 region has the DNA TGTGCCAGCAGCACGACAGTTAACTATGGCTACACCTTC. This translates into CASSTTVNYGYTF.